The 7 T cell receptor beta chains presented below share a single source sample, sequenced in a study of glioma-infiltrating T cells. Using RNA template, CDR3s of TCR alpha and beta were amplified with iRepertoire arm-PCR. MiXCR, run by TCRdb on the multiplex PCR reads, gives a single entry per CDR3 protein. The sample records 15,000 to 20,000 distinct CDR3 sequences, about 62% being singletons. Sequenced input: glioma tissue, nonneoplastic brain tissue, or PBMCs (not recorded which). The receptors derive from a human donor with low-grade glioma or glioblastoma, undergoing nonglioma brain surgery, or in good health (not recorded which).

Of note for this clonotype: This could be a read error, since a much larger clone is one nucleotide away. The V gene is TRBV6-2 or TRBV6-3, the J gene TRBJ1-1, with D hard to call. Germline CDR1 reads MNHEY; CDR2 reads SVGEGT. There are 12 residues in the CDR3. CDR3 sequence: CAISWGYTEAFF. For the CDR3, the DNA is TGTGCCATCAGTTGGGGTTACACTGAAGCTTTCTTT.

The genes are TRBV27 and TRBJ1-2; D may be TRBD1 (6 bases). The CDR3 is 13 residues long. Trimming cost V 5 bases and J 4 bases, with 11 bases left between them. In germline, CDR1 is MNHEY, CDR2 SMNVEV (reference sequence). This chain's CDR3 is CASSTSGVYGYTF. The CDR3 DNA reads as TGTGCCAGCAGTACCTCAGGGGTCTATGGCTACACCTTC.

Note on this clonotype: Since a much larger clone is just one base distant, this may be a read error. This chain connects TRBV12-3 or TRBV12-4 to TRBJ1-5; TRBD1 matches at 9 bases. CDR3 size: 13 residues. V dropped 9 bases and J dropped 7; count of bases not matched to a gene: 7. This chain's CDR3 is CARQGTGQQPQHF. The CDR3, as DNA: TGTGCCAGACAAGGGACAGGGCAGCAGCCCCAGCATTTT.

The V gene is TRBV6-5, the J gene TRBJ2-1; 7 positions agree with TRBD1. Trimming cost V 2 bases and J 5 bases; bases outside gene matches: 6. The CDR3 extends over 15 amino acids. Germline CDR1 and CDR2: MNHEY and SVGAGI. The CDR3 is CASSYPGQLNNEQFF. The CDR3 DNA reads as TGTGCCAGCAGTTACCCGGGACAGTTAAACAATGAGCAGTTCTTC.

This clonotype showed up many times. The CDR3 region is CASSYREAKNIQYF. DNA for the CDR3: TGTGCCAGCAGTTACCGGGAAGCCAAAAACATTCAGTACTTC. J is TRBJ2-4 and V is TRBV6-6; a weak D match, TRBD2 (5 bases). With 2 bases removed from V and 0 bases from J, the gap between germline ends came to 5 bases. This CDR3 contains 14 residues. Germline loops: CDR1 MNHNY, CDR2 SVGAGI (reference sequence).

This chain uses TRBV6-5 with TRBJ1-2, with a possible D match to TRBD1 (6 bases). Germline V lookup: CDR1 MNHEY, CDR2 SVGAGI. This CDR3 has 12 residues. The germline V and J ends were trimmed by 6 bases and 7 bases, with 12 bases remaining between them. Here the CDR3 reads CASRERTAGYTF. CDR3 DNA: TGTGCCAGCAGGGAAAGGACAGCTGGCTACACCTTC.

The CDR3 coding sequence is TGTGCCAGCAGCTTAGCTGGGACAGGTCATGTACGATGGCAGTACTTC. Translated, it gives CASSLAGTGHVRWQYF. The rearrangement uses TRBV7-9 and TRBJ2-7; the match to TRBD1 covers 8 bases. The trim removed 0 bases at V and 9 bases at J, leaving 13 bases unmatched. Germline V gives CDR1 SEHNR, CDR2 FQNEAQ (reference sequence). This CDR3 is 16 amino acids long.